One sample yielded the 31 T cell receptor beta chains listed below, sequenced in a study of blood T cells in healthy people across ages. The second PCR ran about 6 to 12 cycles with a sample-barcoded 5' primer and J-beta primers. In TCRdb, the 5' RACE reads were re-called with MiXCR into one record per CDR3 protein. The sample records 800,000 or so distinct CDR3 sequences, roughly 25% being singletons. The same data also contributed to another study, on T cells of mothers and their children.

The source material was blood. These receptors were obtained from a boy under 18 in good health.

This chain links TRBV7-9 with TRBJ1-5; no clear D gene. CDR1 SEHNR and CDR2 FQNEAQ come from the germline V gene (reference sequence). V lost 3 bases and J 3 bases, leaving 9 bases between the germline ends. This CDR3 is built from 14 residues. The CDR3 DNA is TGTGCCAGCAGCTTGGTTGGGGACAATCAGCCCCAGCATTTT. As protein: CASSLVGDNQPQHF.

Comment on this clonotype: Germline is not matched at one junction end, which may reflect a read error. The V call is TRBV28, the J call TRBJ2-7; D is unresolved. The CDR3 runs to 14 residues. Germline-derived CDR1 and CDR2 are MDHEN and SYDVKM. CDR3 amino acids: CASSPSKGHYGQYF. The DNA of the CDR3 is TGTGCCAGCAGTCCGTCCAAAGGCCACTACGGGCAGTACTTC.

The chain recombines TRBV15 with TRBJ2-3; a weak D match, TRBD2 (6 bases). V was pared by 8 bases and J by 4 bases, with 16 bases between. The germline gives CDR1 LNHNV, CDR2 YYDKDF (reference sequence). There are 14 residues in the CDR3. In nucleotides, the CDR3 is TGTGCCACCCGTCGGGGGAGTGGATCAGATACGCAGTATTTT. It yields the protein CATRRGSGSDTQYF.

Only a few counts were recorded for this clonotype. The chain is built from TRBV12-3 or TRBV12-4 and TRBJ1-4, with D hard to call. This CDR3 spans 16 amino acids. Trimming cost V 4 bases and J 0 bases, with 12 bases left between them. The CDR3 DNA sequence: TGTGCCAGCAGTTCGATACCCACATCAACTAATGAAAAACTGTTTTTT. Protein: CASSSIPTSTNEKLFF.

In its sample, this clonotype was seen a few times. The V gene is TRBV29-1, the J gene TRBJ1-1; D is uncertain. Germline lookup yields CDR1 SQVTM and CDR2 ANQGSEA. The V end was cut by 3 bases, the J end by 7 bases, with 12 bases between. The CDR3 loop spans 12 amino acids. The CDR3: CSVEGNLNEAFF. The DNA for the CDR3 is TGCAGCGTTGAGGGCAATCTTAATGAAGCTTTCTTT.

This clonotype was seen only a few times. The chain couples TRBV4-3 to TRBJ2-5, with D unresolved. CDR3 length: 15 residues. V dropped 0 bases and J dropped 0 bases, with 8 bases sitting between them. The germline V gene encodes CDR1 LGHNA and CDR2 YSLEER. DNA for the CDR3: TGCGCCAGCAGCCAAGAGTTGGGCAACCAAGAGACCCAGTACTTC. This encodes CASSQELGNQETQYF.

This clonotype has only a few counts. The chain combines TRBV28 with TRBJ1-4; D is undetermined. The V end was cut by 2 bases, the J end by 8 bases, with 12 bases between. The germline V gene encodes CDR1 MDHEN and CDR2 SYDVKM. CDR3 length: 14 amino acids. CDR3 in amino acids: CASSLNSGGEKLFF. Here the CDR3 DNA reads TGTGCCAGCAGTTTAAACTCGGGAGGAGAAAAACTGTTTTTT.

The chain combines TRBV10-3 with TRBJ2-3; 14 bases map to TRBD2. Germline loops: CDR1 ENHRY, CDR2 SYGVKD. This CDR3 has 17 residues. After removal of 0 bases from V and 4 bases from J, the junction contained 3 bases not matched to a gene. The CDR3 bases are TGTGCCATCAGTGAGTCCCGGACTAGCGGGGGGCCAGATACGCAGTATTTT. Its protein is CAISESRTSGGPDTQYF.

The V and J genes are TRBV7-2 and TRBJ2-7, with D perhaps assigned TRBD1 or TRBD2 (5 bases each). From germline, CDR1 is SGHTA and CDR2 FQGNSA. The ends were cut back, 3 bases at V and 1 base at J, with 16 bases in the middle. The CDR3 totals 16 residues. The DNA of the CDR3 is TGTGCCAGCAGCTTGGGTGGGACGGACTTTTCCTACGAGCAGTACTTC. Its protein product is CASSLGGTDFSYEQYF.

About this clonotype: At one of its ends the junction is not consistent with the germline gene, which may arise from a read error. CDR3 bases: TGTGCCAGCAGTGTGCTAGCGGGAGGTTACCAAGGGACCCAGTACTTC. Protein product: CASSVLAGGYQGTQYF. The J gene is TRBJ2-5, the V gene TRBV6-2 or TRBV6-3; 11 bases map to TRBD2. Germline V gene sequence: CDR1 MNHEY, CDR2 SVGEGT. This CDR3 is 16 amino acids long.

This clonotype was found once. This rearrangement joins TRBV29-1 to TRBJ2-5; TRBD1 matches 8 bases. The end of the DNA fits TRBJ2-7 better, so the J call may be wrong. This CDR3 has 15 residues. Germline values: CDR1 SQVTM, CDR2 ANQGSEA. This CDR3 is CSVVGRQGMPYEQYF. In DNA form, the CDR3 reads TGCAGCGTTGTAGGCCGACAGGGGATGCCGTACGAGCAGTACTTC.

This clonotype was seen a few times. The rearrangement uses TRBV28 and TRBJ2-3; no definite D call. The CDR3 length is 14 residues. Germline CDR1 is MDHEN and CDR2 is SYDVKM. Deletions cut 2 bases from V and 1 base from J, with 7 bases between. CDR3 region: CASSLGVRTDTQYF. The CDR3 DNA is TGTGCCAGCAGTTTAGGGGTTCGCACAGATACGCAGTATTTT.

V and J are TRBV5-1 and TRBJ2-1; the match to TRBD2 covers 9 bases. Germline CDR1 and CDR2: SGHRS and YFSETQ. The CDR3 loop spans 16 amino acids. Unmatched junction bases numbered 7, after V lost 4 bases and J lost 2 bases. The CDR3 is CASSQPTSGTYNEQFF. In DNA form, the CDR3 reads TGCGCCAGCAGCCAGCCGACTAGCGGAACCTACAATGAGCAGTTCTTC.

This clonotype was recorded a few times. This chain joins TRBV20-1 and TRBJ2-1; D is perhaps TRBD2 (6 bases). This CDR3 has 16 amino acids. In germline, CDR1 is DFQATT, CDR2 SNEGSKA (reference sequence). The germline V and J ends were trimmed by 5 bases and 0 bases, with 17 bases remaining between them. Here the CDR3 reads CSAPQRATSSYNEQFF. The CDR3 DNA reads TGCAGTGCTCCTCAGCGGGCTACGAGCTCCTACAATGAGCAGTTCTTC.

CDR3 protein: CASSLFQLKLFF. In DNA form, the CDR3 reads TGTGCCAGCAGCCTTTTTCAGCTAAAACTGTTTTTT. The chain carries TRBV6-6 and TRBJ1-4; unclear D gene. Germline lookup yields CDR1 MNHNY and CDR2 SVGAGI (reference sequence). The length of the CDR3 is 12 residues. V lost 6 bases and J lost 10, with 12 bases in between.

This clonotype was picked up a small number of times. The gene calls are TRBV6-4 and TRBJ2-3; 7 bases map to TRBD2. Per germline, CDR1 MRHNA and CDR2 SNTAGT. Unmatched junction bases numbered 4, after V lost 8 bases and J lost 2 bases. This CDR3 has 13 residues. CDR3 sequence: CASSRDYTDTQYF. In nucleotides, the CDR3 is TGTGCCAGCTCTAGGGACTACACAGATACGCAGTATTTT.

The chain carries TRBV28 and TRBJ2-7; TRBD1 matches at 8 bases. The CDR3 extends over 16 amino acids. After removal of 2 bases from V and 4 bases from J, the junction contained 10 bases not matched to a gene. Germline loops: CDR1 MDHEN, CDR2 SYDVKM. CDR3 coding DNA: TGTGCCAGCAGTTTAGGGTTCGGGCAGGGGGCTTACGAGCAGTACTTC. This gives the protein CASSLGFGQGAYEQYF.

This rearrangement joins TRBV20-1 to TRBJ2-3; D gene unclear. The CDR3 is made up of 14 amino acids. V was cut by 0 bases and J by 5 bases, with 12 bases left in between. CDR1 is DFQATT, CDR2 SNEGSKA, per germline (reference sequence). CDR3 bases: TGCAGTGCTAGAGACCTCTGGGAAGGAGATACGCAGTATTTT. It encodes CSARDLWEGDTQYF.

The DNA of the CDR3 is TGTGCCAGCAGCTACCGGACAGGGGGCGGCTACGAGCAGTACTTC. Protein sequence: CASSYRTGGGYEQYF. V and J are TRBV7-6 and TRBJ2-7; the match to TRBD1 covers 11 bases. The CDR3 loop spans 15 amino acids. V lost 4 bases and J lost 3; bases outside the gene matches: 5. Germline V gives CDR1 SGHVS, CDR2 FNYEAQ.

The J gene is TRBJ2-7, the V gene TRBV2; no reliable D call. The CDR3 totals 12 residues. Germline CDR1 is SNHLY and CDR2 is FYNNEI. Trimming took 3 bases from V and 4 from J, leaving 7 bases between them. The CDR3 region is CASSDERYEQYF. CDR3 DNA sequence: TGTGCCAGCAGTGACGAAAGGTACGAGCAGTACTTC.

This clonotype was found a few times. V usage is TRBV6-1 and J usage is TRBJ2-5, with D uncertain. The DNA end is more similar to TRBJ2-1, so the J call may be wrong. Germline V CDR1 and CDR2: MNHNS, SASEGT. The CDR3 has 11 amino acids. The CDR3 DNA reads TGTGCCAGCACCGGAGTGGGGGAGCAGTTCTTC. Residues: CASTGVGEQFF.

J is TRBJ2-3 and V is TRBV28; TRBD1 matches 9 bases. With V trimmed by 2 bases and J by 0 bases, 9 bases remained unmatched. The CDR3 is 18 residues long. Germline V CDR1 and CDR2: MDHEN, SYDVKM. The DNA for the CDR3 is TGTGCCAGCAGTTTAGACGGACAGGGGAACCCTAGCACAGATACGCAGTATTTT. Its translation: CASSLDGQGNPSTDTQYF.

This clonotype was picked up one time. The junction differs from germline at one of its ends, possibly a read error. DNA for the CDR3: TGTGCCAGCAGCAGCGGGTTAAGAACTGGCTACGCCTTC. Translated, it gives CASSSGLRTGYAF. The chain carries TRBV7-2 and TRBJ1-2; D uncertain. The CDR3 is made up of 13 amino acids. Germline V lookup: CDR1 SGHTA, CDR2 FQGNSA.

This clonotype was observed a handful of times. This chain joins TRBV20-1 and TRBJ2-7; 12 bases align to TRBD2. The CDR3 covers 15 residues. The V segment lost 2 bases and the J segment 7 bases; nucleotides outside the gene matches: 9. Per germline, CDR1 DFQATT and CDR2 SNEGSKA (reference sequence). The CDR3 spells CSARYPGLAGREQYF. CDR3 DNA sequence: TGCAGTGCTAGATATCCGGGACTAGCGGGTAGGGAGCAGTACTTC.

This chain uses TRBV11-2 with TRBJ2-7, with D perhaps given as TRBD1 or TRBD2 (5 bases each). CDR3 size: 18 residues. The germline gives CDR1 SGHAT, CDR2 FQNNGV. V lost 3 bases, J lost 1 base, and 22 bases lay in between. CDR3 nucleotides: TGTGCCAGCAGCTTGGGGGTTAAAGGCGAACACCGATCCTACGAGCAGTACTTC. It is translated as CASSLGVKGEHRSYEQYF. The full variable domain, with the rest looked up from reference TRBV11-2 and TRBJ2-7, is EAGVAQSPRYKIIEKRQSVAFWCNPISGHATLYWYQQILGQGPKLLIQFQNNGVVDDSQLPKDRFSAERLKGVDSTLKIQPAKLEDSAVYLCASSLGVKGEHRSYEQYFGPGTRLTVT.

The chain employs TRBV4-3 and TRBJ1-1; TRBD1 matches 11 bases. The CDR3 is 17 residues long. Germline V gene lookup returns CDR1 LGHNA and CDR2 YSLEER. V was pared by 4 bases and J by 4 bases, with 11 bases of the junction left unmatched. CDR3 sequence reads: CASSRGTGGNVGTEAFF. The CDR3, as DNA: TGCGCCAGCAGCCGCGGGACAGGGGGAAACGTGGGCACTGAAGCTTTCTTT.

This clonotype has just a few counts. The J gene is TRBJ2-4, the V gene TRBV20-1; tentative D call: TRBD2 (5 bases). Trimming stripped 6 bases from V and 4 bases from J, with 13 bases between. Looked up from germline, CDR1 is DFQATT and CDR2 is SNEGSKA (reference sequence). The CDR3 is 13 amino acids. The CDR3 loop reads CSATTSKKNIQYF. DNA for the CDR3: TGCAGTGCCACTACTAGTAAAAAAAACATTCAGTACTTC.

This clonotype was seen a few times. The chain uses TRBV4-2 and TRBJ2-3; possible D gene TRBD1, 5 bases. This CDR3 is built from 14 residues. Germline lookup yields CDR1 LGHNA and CDR2 YNFKEQ. The V end was cut by 0 bases, the J end by 6 bases, with 10 bases between. The CDR3 DNA is TGTGCCAGCAGCCAAGATGGGGCATTCGATACGCAGTATTTT. Protein sequence: CASSQDGAFDTQYF.

The chain carries TRBV20-1 and TRBJ2-1; 10 bases match TRBD1. The ends lost 2 bases at V and 6 bases at J; junction bases unmatched: 4. The CDR3 spans 14 residues. Germline CDR1 reads DFQATT; CDR2 reads SNEGSKA (reference sequence). DNA of the CDR3: TGCAGTGCTAGAAGGGACAGGGGACCCAATGAGCAGTTCTTC. It translates to CSARRDRGPNEQFF.

The chain joins TRBV27 to TRBJ2-7, with 7 nucleotides matching TRBD1. The CDR3 has 14 residues. Germline CDR1 reads MNHEY; CDR2 reads SMNVEV (reference sequence). Trimming took 6 bases from V and 4 from J; bases not matched to a gene: 9. The CDR3 loop is CASRLQGKSYEQYF. The CDR3 coding sequence is TGTGCCAGCAGACTACAGGGGAAGTCTTACGAGCAGTACTTC.

The rearrangement joins TRBV7-3 to TRBJ2-5, with D possibly being TRBD1 (7 bases). The CDR3 runs to 15 residues. Per germline, CDR1 SGHTA and CDR2 FQGTGA. V was cut by 2 bases and J by 5 bases, with 15 bases left in between. CDR3 in amino acids: CASSLGQGGDETQYF. The DNA of the CDR3 is TGTGCCAGCAGCTTAGGCCAGGGGGGTGACGAGACCCAGTACTTC. The variable domain in full, with the rest retrieved from reference TRBV7-3 and TRBJ2-5, is GAGVSQTPSNKVTEKGKYVELRCDPISGHTALYWYRQSLGQGPEFLIYFQGTGAADDSGLPNDRFFAVRPEGSVSTLKIQRTERGDSAVYLCASSLGQGGDETQYFGPGTRLLVL.